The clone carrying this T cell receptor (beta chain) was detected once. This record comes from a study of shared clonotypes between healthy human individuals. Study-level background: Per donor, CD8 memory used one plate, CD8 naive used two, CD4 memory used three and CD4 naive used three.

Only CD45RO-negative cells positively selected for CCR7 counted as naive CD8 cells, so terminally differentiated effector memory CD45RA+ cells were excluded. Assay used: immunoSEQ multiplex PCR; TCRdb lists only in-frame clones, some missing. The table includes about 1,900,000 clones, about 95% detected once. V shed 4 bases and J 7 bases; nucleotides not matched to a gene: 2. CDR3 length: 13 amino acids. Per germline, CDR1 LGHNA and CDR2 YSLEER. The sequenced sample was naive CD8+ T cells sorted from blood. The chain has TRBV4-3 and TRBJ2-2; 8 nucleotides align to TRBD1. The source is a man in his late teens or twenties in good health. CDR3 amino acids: CASSLGQGGELFF. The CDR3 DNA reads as TGCGCCAGCAGCCTCGGACAGGGCGGGGAGCTGTTTTTT.